Listed below are T cell receptor beta chains from one sample, sequenced in a study of T cell responses to AZD1222 COVID-19 vaccine. Clones were read by immunoSEQ multiplex PCR, and TCRdb kept only the in-frame ones, dropping some. The sample yields 150,000 to 200,000 clones, roughly 90% seen once. Specimen: peripheral blood, collected 28 days after the second AZD1222 dose. These receptors were obtained from an adult who received the AZD1222 COVID-19 vaccine. CDR3s include the opening cysteine and the closing phenylalanine or tryptophan. A D gene is named only where the DNA matches it firmly. Clone size is stated in some rows and not others, as once, few, many or a class when expanded.

cdr3_aa cdr3_nt clone_size j_call cdr3_length v_call d_call
CSVIDRGLQPQHF TGCAGCGTTATCGACAGGGGGCTTCAGCCCCAGCATTTT - TRBJ1-5 13 TRBV29-1 TRBD1
CASSTTTEGHYGYTF TGTGCCAGCAGTACTACAACGGAGGGACACTATGGCTACACCTTC - TRBJ1-2 15 TRBV6-5 -
CASNGLDKQYF TGTGCCAGCAACGGTCTAGATAAGCAGTACTTC few TRBJ2-7 11 TRBV2 -
CASSSSAGGYTF TGTGCCAGCAGTTCGTCCGCGGGGGGCTACACCTTC few TRBJ1-2 12 TRBV27 -
CASSQDRKEEQPQHF TGTGCCAGCAGCCAAGATAGGAAAGAGGAACAGCCCCAGCATTTT once TRBJ1-5 15 TRBV3-1/TRBV3-2 -
CASSLSGPYGYTF TGTGCCAGCAGCTTATCAGGGCCTTACGGCTACACCTTC - TRBJ1-2 13 TRBV13 -
CASRGLGLASHEQYF TGTGCCAGCAGGGGCCTGGGACTAGCTTCGCACGAGCAGTACTTC - TRBJ2-7 15 TRBV27 TRBD2
CASSQGLAGGLSSYEQYF TGTGCCAGCAGCCAAGGACTAGCGGGGGGCCTCAGCTCCTACGAGCAGTACTTC few TRBJ2-7 18 TRBV11-2 TRBD2
CASSDQGNVNYGYTF TGTGCCAGCAGTGATCAGGGGAACGTTAACTATGGCTACACCTTC - TRBJ1-2 15 TRBV6-1 -
CASTRSVDTQYF TGTGCCAGCACCCGCTCCGTGGATACGCAGTATTTT - TRBJ2-3 12 TRBV2 -
CASRDGQGNQPQHF TGTGCCAGTAGAGATGGACAGGGCAATCAGCCCCAGCATTTT - TRBJ1-5 14 TRBV19 TRBD1
CASSEGTDLSGNTIYF TGCGCCAGCAGTGAGGGGACAGACCTCTCTGGAAACACCATATATTTT once TRBJ1-3 16 TRBV10-2 TRBD1
CASSLLARGTVGNGYTF TGTGCCAGCAGCTTATTGGCCAGGGGCACCGTAGGGAATGGCTACACCTTC few TRBJ1-2 17 TRBV7-2 -
CASSTTGPNTEAFF TGTGCCAGTAGTACAACTGGACCGAACACTGAAGCTTTCTTT - TRBJ1-1 14 TRBV19 -
CSVAGLAAYNEQFF TGCAGCGTTGCGGGACTAGCGGCCTACAATGAGCAGTTCTTC - TRBJ2-1 14 TRBV29-1 TRBD2
CASSRGADYNEQFF TGTGCCAGCAGCCGAGGCGCCGACTACAATGAGCAGTTCTTC - TRBJ2-1 14 TRBV5-4 -
CASSGTSGLEQFF TGTGCCAGCTCTGGGACTAGTGGTCTAGAGCAGTTCTTC - TRBJ2-1 13 TRBV18 TRBD2
CASSQVFSSGNTIYF TGCGCCAGCAGCCAAGTATTCTCCTCTGGAAACACCATATATTTT - TRBJ1-3 15 TRBV4-1 -
CASSLDQGTNEKLFF TGTGCCAGCAGCTTAGATCAGGGAACTAATGAAAAACTGTTTTTT - TRBJ1-4 15 TRBV7-6 -
CASSQDVNSGTPLHF TGTGCCAGCAGCCAAGATGTCAACAGTGGGACACCCCTCCACTTT few TRBJ1-6 15 TRBV3-1/TRBV3-2 -
CASSSGDSPLHF TGTGCCAGCAGCTCTGGAGATTCACCCCTCCACTTT - TRBJ1-6 12 TRBV5-4 -
CASSLLGVTNIQYF TGTGCCAGCAGCTTGTTAGGTGTTACAAACATTCAGTACTTC - TRBJ2-4 14 TRBV7-9 -
CASGHGQGTEAFF TGTGCCAGCGGTCACGGACAGGGGACTGAAGCTTTCTTT - TRBJ1-1 13 TRBV6-5 TRBD1
CASSSSGTGGTGELFF TGTGCCAGTAGTTCCTCCGGGACGGGGGGGACCGGGGAGCTGTTTTTT - TRBJ2-2 16 TRBV19 TRBD2
CASSPDTQTEAFF TGTGCCAGCTCACCAGATACACAAACTGAAGCTTTCTTT once TRBJ1-1 13 TRBV18 -
CASRKTLNTEAFF TGTGCCAGTAGAAAGACCCTGAACACTGAAGCTTTCTTT - TRBJ1-1 13 TRBV19 -
CASMARVYNEQFF TGTGCCAGCATGGCCAGGGTCTACAATGAGCAGTTCTTC - TRBJ2-1 13 TRBV2 -
CASSIPSGAEAFF TGTGCCAGTAGTATCCCCTCGGGGGCTGAAGCTTTCTTT - TRBJ1-1 13 TRBV19 -
CASSQQGSTGELFF TGTGCCAGCAGCCAACAGGGGAGCACCGGGGAGCTGTTTTTT - TRBJ2-2 14 TRBV9 TRBD1
CASIEVGDDYGYTF TGTGCCAGCATTGAAGTAGGGGACGACTATGGCTACACCTTC few TRBJ1-2 14 TRBV2 -
CASSGGTGDTEAFF TGTGCCAGCAGCGGAGGGACAGGGGATACTGAAGCTTTCTTT - TRBJ1-1 14 TRBV5-4 TRBD1
CASIQDRRNGYTF TGTGCCAGTATCCAGGACAGGAGGAATGGCTACACCTTC - TRBJ1-2 13 TRBV19 TRBD1
CASSLGPSEGNEQFF TGTGCCAGCAGCTTGGGTCCTAGCGAGGGCAATGAGCAGTTCTTC - TRBJ2-1 15 TRBV5-4 -
CASRKGQGAYNEQFF TGTGCCAGTAGAAAGGGACAGGGGGCCTACAATGAGCAGTTCTTC - TRBJ2-1 15 TRBV19 TRBD1
CASSHSIPAPGSTDTQYF TGCGCCAGCAGCCACTCAATTCCGGCCCCGGGTAGCACAGATACGCAGTATTTT - TRBJ2-3 18 TRBV4-3 -
CASSVGQMHSPLHF TGTGCCAGCAGCGTTGGACAGATGCATTCACCCCTCCACTTT - TRBJ1-6 14 TRBV9 -
CASSVESGLQGPFTLHF TGTGCCAGCAGCGTAGAGTCGGGACTGCAAGGCCCATTCACCCTCCACTTT once TRBJ1-6 17 TRBV9 -
CASSSLAGNNEQFF TGTGCCAGCAGCTCTCTAGCGGGGAACAATGAGCAGTTCTTC - TRBJ2-1 14 TRBV7-3 TRBD2
CASSRRTGGTDTQYF TGTGCCAGCAGCCGTCGGACAGGGGGAACAGATACGCAGTATTTT - TRBJ2-3 15 TRBV11-2 TRBD1
CSVVRQGPNYGYTF TGCAGCGTTGTAAGGCAGGGACCTAACTATGGCTACACCTTC - TRBJ1-2 14 TRBV29-1 -
CASSPIGGANTGELFF TGTGCTAGCAGTCCCATAGGGGGCGCTAACACCGGGGAGCTGTTTTTT - TRBJ2-2 16 TRBV7-7 TRBD1
CASRSNRGVSDEQFF TGTGCCAGTAGAAGCAACAGGGGAGTAAGCGATGAGCAGTTCTTC - TRBJ2-1 15 TRBV19 TRBD1
CASSQDGDGYTF TGTGCCAGCAGCCAAGATGGGGATGGCTACACCTTC - TRBJ1-2 12 TRBV3-1/TRBV3-2 -
CASSPEVQGYEETQYF TGTGCCAGCAGCCCGGAGGTCCAGGGGTACGAAGAGACCCAGTACTTC - TRBJ2-5 16 TRBV3-1/TRBV3-2 -
CASSGFGRGGSPNEQFF TGTGCCAGCAGCGGATTCGGGCGGGGGGGTTCCCCCAATGAGCAGTTCTTC - TRBJ2-1 17 TRBV11-2 TRBD2
CSVEKNTEAFF TGCAGCGTTGAAAAGAACACTGAAGCTTTCTTT once TRBJ1-1 11 TRBV29-1 -
CASSPLMAEAFF TGTGCCAGCAGCCCCCTCATGGCTGAAGCTTTCTTT - TRBJ1-1 12 TRBV12-3/TRBV12-4 -
CASSLGAGPPSYEQYF TGTGCCAGCAGCTTGGGGGCAGGACCCCCCTCCTACGAGCAGTACTTC - TRBJ2-7 16 TRBV5-4 -
CASSQDQSYEQYF TGCGCCAGCAGCCAAGATCAATCCTACGAGCAGTACTTC - TRBJ2-7 13 TRBV4-1 -
CASSLGLAGVGSYNEQFF TGTGCCAGCAGCTTGGGACTAGCGGGAGTTGGTTCCTACAATGAGCAGTTCTTC - TRBJ2-1 18 TRBV5-4 TRBD2
CATSEAGSGPTEAFF TGTGCCACCAGTGAGGCGGGTAGTGGCCCCACTGAAGCTTTCTTT - TRBJ1-1 15 TRBV24-1 -
CSVVQAGVEQFF TGCAGCGTTGTGCAAGCGGGAGTCGAGCAGTTCTTC - TRBJ2-1 12 TRBV29-1 TRBD2
CASSLLVTSGRDEQYF TGTGCCAGCAGTTTATTGGTTACTAGCGGGAGGGACGAGCAGTACTTC - TRBJ2-7 16 TRBV27 TRBD2
CASSQTSGVTDTQYF TGTGCCAGCAGCCAAACTAGCGGGGTCACAGATACGCAGTATTTT - TRBJ2-3 15 TRBV3-1/TRBV3-2 TRBD2
CATSRAGGLNRGRWNSPLHF TGTGCCACCAGCAGGGCCGGGGGACTTAACAGGGGACGCTGGAATTCACCCCTCCACTTT few TRBJ1-6 20 TRBV15 TRBD1
CASSLTPGGSQPQHF TGTGCCAGCAGCTTAACGCCCGGCGGGAGTCAGCCCCAGCATTTT - TRBJ1-5 15 TRBV7-6 -
CASSLTGTSNTGELFF TGTGCCAGCAGCTTAACGGGGACTAGTAATACCGGGGAGCTGTTTTTT - TRBJ2-2 16 TRBV7-3 TRBD2
CATSRDRSRYEQYF TGTGCCACCAGCAGAGACCGTTCTCGGTACGAGCAGTACTTC - TRBJ2-7 14 TRBV15 -
CASSLGTGSSNEQFF TGTGCCAGCAGTCTAGGGACAGGGTCGAGCAATGAGCAGTTCTTC - TRBJ2-1 15 TRBV27 TRBD1
CASSFEPGISSYNEQFF TGTGCCAGCAGCTTTGAGCCGGGGATAAGCTCCTACAATGAGCAGTTCTTC - TRBJ2-1 17 TRBV5-4 -